This section outlines one T cell receptor (beta chain) sequence together with its context. Antigen: not known. The sample belongs to a study of T-cell reconstitution after alpha-beta-depleted transplantation in children. General study points: Several patients had high TCRbeta diversity at day 60; it came from surviving recipient T cells and thymic progenitors. About two months after transplant, alpha-beta T cells reportedly came from several hundred expanded graft clones. Newly produced T cells mostly provided counts and TCRbeta diversity after one year, as hyperexpanded clones declined.

A library of TCRbeta sequences, prepared with unique molecular identifiers, was generated. Each CDR3 protein is one row after TCRdb ran MiXCR on the PCR reads. The table shows about 510,000 distinct CDR3 sequences, with 11% occurring only once. The receptor's source is a female patient between 2 and 15 years old who had a stem cell transplant for aplastic anemia, so the T cells may come from the graft donor. The input for sequencing was PBMCs, mostly from graft donor cells, taken 180 days after TCRalphabeta/CD19-depleted stem cell transplant.

CDR3 protein: CASSYLSGWRNTEAFF. DNA of the CDR3: TGTGCCAGCAGTTACCTTTCAGGGTGGAGGAACACTGAAGCTTTCTTT. The chain has TRBV6-5 and TRBJ1-1; D possibly corresponds to TRBD1 (5 bases). CDR1 MNHEY and CDR2 SVGAGI come from the germline V gene. V gave up 2 bases and J gave up 1 base, with 14 bases separating them. The CDR3 runs to 16 residues.